The clone carrying this T cell receptor (beta chain) occurred a few times. Antigen specificity is unknown. The CDR3 runs to 17 residues. Germline V gives CDR1 SGHTA, CDR2 FQGNSA. After removal of 2 bases from V and 5 bases from J, the junction contained 9 bases not matched to a gene. The data are from a study of response to subunit inactivated influenza vaccine. Study-level points and caveats: Researchers suggested that each seasonal influenza vaccination recruits few new T cells.

TCRdb re-derived calls from the RT-PCR reads in MiXCR, one entry per CDR3 protein. Here the sample spans more than 600,000 distinct CDR3 sequences, 15% to 20% being singletons. The receptor comes from a man in his forties or fifties who received an inactivated influenza vaccine. This specimen consisted of PBMCs from blood, obtained roughly 5 days after vaccination. This chain uses TRBV7-2 with TRBJ2-5, with 12 nucleotides matching TRBD1. CDR3 protein: CASSLSTGTGGRETQYF. DNA for the CDR3: TGTGCCAGCAGCTTATCTACCGGGACAGGGGGCAGGGAGACCCAGTACTTC. Using reference TRBV7-2 and TRBJ2-5 for the parts outside the CDR3, the full variable domain is GAGVSQSPSNKVTEKGKDVELRCDPISGHTALYWYRQSLGQGLEFLIYFQGNSAPDKSGLPSDRFSAERTGGSVSTLTIQRTQQEDSAVYLCASSLSTGTGGRETQYFGPGTRLLVL.